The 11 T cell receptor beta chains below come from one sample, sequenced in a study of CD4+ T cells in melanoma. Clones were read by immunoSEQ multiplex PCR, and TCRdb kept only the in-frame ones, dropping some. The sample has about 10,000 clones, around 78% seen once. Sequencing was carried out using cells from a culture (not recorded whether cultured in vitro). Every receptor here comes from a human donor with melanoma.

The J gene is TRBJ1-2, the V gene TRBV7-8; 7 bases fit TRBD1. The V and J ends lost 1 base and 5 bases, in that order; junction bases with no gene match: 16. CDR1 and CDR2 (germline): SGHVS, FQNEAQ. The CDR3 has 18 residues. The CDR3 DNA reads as TGTGCCAGCAGCTTAGAGATAAAACTTCCGGGACAGATGTATGGCTACACCTTC. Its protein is CASSLEIKLPGQMYGYTF.

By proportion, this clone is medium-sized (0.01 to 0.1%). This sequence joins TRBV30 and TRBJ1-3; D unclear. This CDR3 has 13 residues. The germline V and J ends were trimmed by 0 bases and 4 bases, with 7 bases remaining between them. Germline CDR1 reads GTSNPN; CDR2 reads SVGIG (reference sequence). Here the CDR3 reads CAWSVNQGNTIYF. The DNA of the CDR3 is TGTGCCTGGAGTGTAAATCAGGGAAACACCATATATTTT. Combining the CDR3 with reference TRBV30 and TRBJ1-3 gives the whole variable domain SQTIHQWPATLVQPVGSPLSLECTVEGTSNPNLYWYRQAAGRGLQLLFYSVGIGQISSEVPQNLSASRPQDRQFILSSKKLLLSDSGFYLCAWSVNQGNTIYFGEGSWLTVV.

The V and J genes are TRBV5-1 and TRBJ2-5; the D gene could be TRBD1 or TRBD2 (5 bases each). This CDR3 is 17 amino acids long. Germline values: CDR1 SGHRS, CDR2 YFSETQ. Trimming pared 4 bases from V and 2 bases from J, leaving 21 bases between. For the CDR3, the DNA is TGCGCCAGCAGCCGTGGAGGCAACAGGAAATCACAAGAGACCCAGTACTTC. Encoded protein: CASSRGGNRKSQETQYF.

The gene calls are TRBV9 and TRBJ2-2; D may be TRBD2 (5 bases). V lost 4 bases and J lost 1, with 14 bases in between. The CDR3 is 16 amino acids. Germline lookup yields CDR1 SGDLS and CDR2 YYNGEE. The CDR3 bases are TGTGCCAGCAGCTCACGGACTTCCAGGAACACCGGGGAGCTGTTTTTT. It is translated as CASSSRTSRNTGELFF.

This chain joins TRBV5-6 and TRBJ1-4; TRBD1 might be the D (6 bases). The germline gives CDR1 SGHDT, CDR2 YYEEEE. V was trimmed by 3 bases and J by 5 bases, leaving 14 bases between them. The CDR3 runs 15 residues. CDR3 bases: TGTGCCAGCAGCTCTCCCCCAGGGGTCAATGAAAAACTGTTTTTT. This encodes CASSSPPGVNEKLFF.

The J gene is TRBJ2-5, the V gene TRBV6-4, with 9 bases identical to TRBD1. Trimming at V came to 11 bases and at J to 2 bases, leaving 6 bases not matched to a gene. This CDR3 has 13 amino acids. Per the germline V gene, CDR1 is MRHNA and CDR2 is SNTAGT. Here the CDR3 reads CAGQGIFQETQYF. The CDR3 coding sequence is TGTGCCGGACAGGGGATCTTTCAAGAGACCCAGTACTTC.

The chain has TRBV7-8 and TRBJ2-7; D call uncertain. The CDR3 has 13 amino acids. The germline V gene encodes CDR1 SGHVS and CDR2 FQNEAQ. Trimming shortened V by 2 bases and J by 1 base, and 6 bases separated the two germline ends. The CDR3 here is CASSLSTSYEQYF. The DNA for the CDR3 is TGTGCCAGCAGCTTAAGCACATCCTACGAGCAGTACTTC.

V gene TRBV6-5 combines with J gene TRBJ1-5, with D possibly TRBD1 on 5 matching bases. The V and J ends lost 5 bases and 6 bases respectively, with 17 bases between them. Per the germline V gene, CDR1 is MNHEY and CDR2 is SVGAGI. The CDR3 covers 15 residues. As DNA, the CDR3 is TGTGCCAGCAGTCGGACCCAGGGAATTAGTCAGCCCCAGCATTTT. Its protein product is CASSRTQGISQPQHF.

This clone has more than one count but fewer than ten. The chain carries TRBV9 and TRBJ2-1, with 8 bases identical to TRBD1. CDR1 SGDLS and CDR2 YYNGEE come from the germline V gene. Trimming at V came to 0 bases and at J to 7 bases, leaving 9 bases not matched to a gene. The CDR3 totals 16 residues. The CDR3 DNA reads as TGTGCCAGCAGCGTAGCTAGCCAGGGGGCCGGGAATGAGCAGTTCTTC. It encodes CASSVASQGAGNEQFF.

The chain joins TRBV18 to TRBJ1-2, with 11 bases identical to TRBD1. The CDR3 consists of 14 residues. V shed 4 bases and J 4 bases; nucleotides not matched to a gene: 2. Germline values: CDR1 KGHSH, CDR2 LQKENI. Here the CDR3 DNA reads TGTGCCAGCTCACACGGACAGGGGGCCTATGGCTACACCTTC. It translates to CASSHGQGAYGYTF.

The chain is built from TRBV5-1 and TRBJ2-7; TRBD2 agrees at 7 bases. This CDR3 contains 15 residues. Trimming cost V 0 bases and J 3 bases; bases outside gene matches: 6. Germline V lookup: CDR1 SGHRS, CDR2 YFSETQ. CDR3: CASSLGIAGVYEQYF. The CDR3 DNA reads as TGCGCCAGCAGCTTGGGAATAGCGGGTGTCTACGAGCAGTACTTC.